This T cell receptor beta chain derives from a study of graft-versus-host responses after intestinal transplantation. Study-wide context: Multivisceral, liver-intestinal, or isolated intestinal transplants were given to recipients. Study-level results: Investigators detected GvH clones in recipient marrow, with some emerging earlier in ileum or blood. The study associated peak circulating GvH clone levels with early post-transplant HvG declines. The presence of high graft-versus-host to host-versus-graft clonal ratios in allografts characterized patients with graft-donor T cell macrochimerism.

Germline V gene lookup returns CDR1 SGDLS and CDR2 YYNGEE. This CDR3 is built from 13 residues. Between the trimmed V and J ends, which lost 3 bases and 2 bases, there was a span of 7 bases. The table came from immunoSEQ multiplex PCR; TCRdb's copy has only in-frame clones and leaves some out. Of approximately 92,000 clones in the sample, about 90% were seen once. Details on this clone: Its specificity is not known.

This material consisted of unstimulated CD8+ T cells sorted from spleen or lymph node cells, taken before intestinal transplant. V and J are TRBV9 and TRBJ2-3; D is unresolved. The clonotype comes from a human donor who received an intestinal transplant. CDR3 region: CASSGATTDTQYF. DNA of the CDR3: TGTGCCAGCAGCGGAGCCACCACAGATACGCAGTATTTT. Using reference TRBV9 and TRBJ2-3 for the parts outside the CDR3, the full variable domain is DSGVTQTPKHLITATGQRVTLRCSPRSGDLSVYWYQQSLDQGLQFLIQYYNGEERAKGNILERFSAQQFPDLHSELNLSSLELGDSALYFCASSGATTDTQYFGPGTRLTVL.